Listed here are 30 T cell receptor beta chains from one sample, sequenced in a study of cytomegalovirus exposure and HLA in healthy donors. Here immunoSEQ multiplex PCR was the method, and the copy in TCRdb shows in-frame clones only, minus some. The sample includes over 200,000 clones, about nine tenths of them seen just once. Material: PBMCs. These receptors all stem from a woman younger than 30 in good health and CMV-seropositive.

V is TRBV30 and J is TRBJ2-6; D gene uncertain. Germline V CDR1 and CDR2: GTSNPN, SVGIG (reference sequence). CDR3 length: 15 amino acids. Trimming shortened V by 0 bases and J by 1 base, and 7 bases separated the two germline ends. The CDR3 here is CAWSVRVSGANVLTF. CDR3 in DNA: TGTGCCTGGAGTGTACGAGTGTCTGGGGCCAACGTCCTGACTTTC.

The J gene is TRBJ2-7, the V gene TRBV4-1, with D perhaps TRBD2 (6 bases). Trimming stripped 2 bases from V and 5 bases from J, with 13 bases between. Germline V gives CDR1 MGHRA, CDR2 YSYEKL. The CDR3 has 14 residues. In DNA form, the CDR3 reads TGCGCCAGCAGCCAACCCGTAACTAGCAACGAGCAGTACTTC. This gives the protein CASSQPVTSNEQYF.

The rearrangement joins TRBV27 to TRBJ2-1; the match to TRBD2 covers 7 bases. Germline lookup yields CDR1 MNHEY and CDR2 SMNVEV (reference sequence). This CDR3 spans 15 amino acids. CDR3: CASRVAGAGYNEQFF. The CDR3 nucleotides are TGTGCGAGCCGGGTCGCGGGAGCGGGCTACAATGAGCAGTTCTTC.

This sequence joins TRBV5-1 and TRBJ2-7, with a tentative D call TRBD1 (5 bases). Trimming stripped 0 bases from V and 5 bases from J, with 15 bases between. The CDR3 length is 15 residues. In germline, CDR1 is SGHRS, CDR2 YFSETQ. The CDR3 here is CASSLAPQGNNEQYF. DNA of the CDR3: TGCGCCAGCAGCTTGGCCCCCCAGGGCAACAACGAGCAGTACTTC.

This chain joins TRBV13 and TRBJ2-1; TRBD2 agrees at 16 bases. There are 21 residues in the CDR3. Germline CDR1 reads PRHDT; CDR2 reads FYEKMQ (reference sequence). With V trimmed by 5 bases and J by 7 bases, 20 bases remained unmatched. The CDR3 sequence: CASSPRGLAGGPKTSGNEQFF. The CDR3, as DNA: TGTGCCAGCAGCCCCCGGGGACTAGCGGGAGGGCCCAAAACTTCTGGTAATGAGCAGTTCTTC.

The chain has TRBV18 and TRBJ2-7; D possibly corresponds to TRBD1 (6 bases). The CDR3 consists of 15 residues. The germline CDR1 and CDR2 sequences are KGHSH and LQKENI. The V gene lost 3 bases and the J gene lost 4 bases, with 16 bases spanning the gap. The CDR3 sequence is CASSPLLGASYEQYF. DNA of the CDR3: TGTGCCAGCTCACCTCTTTTGGGGGCTAGTTACGAGCAGTACTTC.

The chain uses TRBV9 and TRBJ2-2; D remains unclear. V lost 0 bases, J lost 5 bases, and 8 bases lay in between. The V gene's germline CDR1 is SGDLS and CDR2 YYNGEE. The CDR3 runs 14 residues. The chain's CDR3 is CASSVATLTGELFF. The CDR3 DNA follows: TGTGCCAGCAGCGTAGCCACTCTTACCGGGGAGCTGTTTTTT. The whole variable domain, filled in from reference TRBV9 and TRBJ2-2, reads DSGVTQTPKHLITATGQRVTLRCSPRSGDLSVYWYQQSLDQGLQFLIQYYNGEERAKGNILERFSAQQFPDLHSELNLSSLELGDSALYFCASSVATLTGELFFGEGSRLTVL.

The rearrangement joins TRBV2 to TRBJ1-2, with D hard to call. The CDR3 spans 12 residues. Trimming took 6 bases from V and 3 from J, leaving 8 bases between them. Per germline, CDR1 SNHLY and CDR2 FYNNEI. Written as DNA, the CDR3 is TGTGCCAGCAGCCCACAGTACTATGGCTACACCTTC. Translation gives CASSPQYYGYTF.

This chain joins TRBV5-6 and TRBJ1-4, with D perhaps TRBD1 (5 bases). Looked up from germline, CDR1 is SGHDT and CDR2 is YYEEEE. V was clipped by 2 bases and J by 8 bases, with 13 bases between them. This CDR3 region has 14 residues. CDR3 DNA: TGTGCCAGCAGCTTTCTGGGGCAACAGGAAAAACTGTTTTTT. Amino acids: CASSFLGQQEKLFF. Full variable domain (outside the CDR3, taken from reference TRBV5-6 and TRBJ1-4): DAGVTQSPTHLIKTRGQQVTLRCSPKSGHDTVSWYQQALGQGPQFIFQYYEEEERQRGNFPDRFSGHQFPNYSSELNVNALLLGDSALYLCASSFLGQQEKLFFGSGTQLSVL.

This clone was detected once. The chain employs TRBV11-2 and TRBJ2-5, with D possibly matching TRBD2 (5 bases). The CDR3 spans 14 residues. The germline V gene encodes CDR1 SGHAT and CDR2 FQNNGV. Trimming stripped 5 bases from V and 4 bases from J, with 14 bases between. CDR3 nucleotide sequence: TGTGCCAGCAGCCCCCTAACCGGGATAGAGACCCAGTACTTC. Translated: CASSPLTGIETQYF.

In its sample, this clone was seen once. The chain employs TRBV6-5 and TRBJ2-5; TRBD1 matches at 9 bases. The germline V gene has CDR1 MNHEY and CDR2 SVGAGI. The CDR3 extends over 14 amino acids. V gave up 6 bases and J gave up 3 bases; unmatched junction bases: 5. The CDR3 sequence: CASRSTGGEETQYF. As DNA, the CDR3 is TGTGCCAGCAGGTCGACAGGGGGGGAAGAGACCCAGTACTTC.

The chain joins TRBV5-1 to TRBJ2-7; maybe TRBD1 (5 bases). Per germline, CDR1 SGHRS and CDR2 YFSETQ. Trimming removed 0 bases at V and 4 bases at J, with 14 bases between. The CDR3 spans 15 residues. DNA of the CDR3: TGCGCCAGCAGCTTGGAGGGCCAGGACATATACGAGCAGTACTTC. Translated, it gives CASSLEGQDIYEQYF. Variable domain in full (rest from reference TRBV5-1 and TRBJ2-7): KAGVTQTPRYLIKTRGQQVTLSCSPISGHRSVSWYQQTPGQGLQFLFEYFSETQRNKGNFPGRFSGRQFSNSRSEMNVSTLELGDSALYLCASSLEGQDIYEQYFGPGTRLTVT.

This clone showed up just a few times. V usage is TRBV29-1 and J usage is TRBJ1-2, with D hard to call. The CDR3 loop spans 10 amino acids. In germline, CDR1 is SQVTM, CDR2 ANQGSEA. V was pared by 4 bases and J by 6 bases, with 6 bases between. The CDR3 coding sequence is TGCAGCGTTGTGGAGGATGGCTACACCTTC. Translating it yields CSVVEDGYTF.

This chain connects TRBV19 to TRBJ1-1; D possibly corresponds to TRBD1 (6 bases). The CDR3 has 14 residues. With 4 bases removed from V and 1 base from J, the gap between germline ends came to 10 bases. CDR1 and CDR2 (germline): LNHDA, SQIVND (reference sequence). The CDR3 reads CASSKGQQNTEAFF. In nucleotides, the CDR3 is TGTGCCAGTAGTAAGGGACAACAGAACACTGAAGCTTTCTTT.

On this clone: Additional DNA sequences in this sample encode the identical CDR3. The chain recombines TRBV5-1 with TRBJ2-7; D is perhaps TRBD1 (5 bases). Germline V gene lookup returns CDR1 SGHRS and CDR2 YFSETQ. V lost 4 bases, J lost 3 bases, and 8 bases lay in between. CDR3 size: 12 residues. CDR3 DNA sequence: TGCGCCAGCAGCCGCGACAGCTACGAGCAGTACTTC. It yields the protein CASSRDSYEQYF.

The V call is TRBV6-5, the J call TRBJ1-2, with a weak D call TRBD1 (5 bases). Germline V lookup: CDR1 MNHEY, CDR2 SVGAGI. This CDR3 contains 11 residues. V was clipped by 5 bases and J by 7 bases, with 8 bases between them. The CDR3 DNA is TGTGCCAGCAGTGAAGGGGCTGGCTACACCTTC. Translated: CASSEGAGYTF.

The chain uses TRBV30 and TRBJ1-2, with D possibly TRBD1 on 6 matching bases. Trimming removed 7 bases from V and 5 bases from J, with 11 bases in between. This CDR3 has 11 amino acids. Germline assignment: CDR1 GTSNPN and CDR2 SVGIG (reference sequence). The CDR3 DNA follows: TGTGCCTCGGGACACGGATATGGCTACACCTTC. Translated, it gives CASGHGYGYTF.

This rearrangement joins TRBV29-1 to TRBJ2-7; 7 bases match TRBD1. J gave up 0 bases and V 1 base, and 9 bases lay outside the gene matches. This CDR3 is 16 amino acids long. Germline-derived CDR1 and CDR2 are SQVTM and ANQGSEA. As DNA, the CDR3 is TGCAGCGTTGAAGTCTGGTCGGGGACAGACTCCTACGAGCAGTACTTC. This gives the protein CSVEVWSGTDSYEQYF.

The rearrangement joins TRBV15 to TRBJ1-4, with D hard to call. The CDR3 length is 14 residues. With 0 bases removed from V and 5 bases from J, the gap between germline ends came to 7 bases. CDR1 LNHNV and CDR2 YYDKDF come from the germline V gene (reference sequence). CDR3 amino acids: CATSRDGLNEKLFF. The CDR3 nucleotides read TGTGCCACCAGCAGAGATGGGCTAAATGAAAAACTGTTTTTT.

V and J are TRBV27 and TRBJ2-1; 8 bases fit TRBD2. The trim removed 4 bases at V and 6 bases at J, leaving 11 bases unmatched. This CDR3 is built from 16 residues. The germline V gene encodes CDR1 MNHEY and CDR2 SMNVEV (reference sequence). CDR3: CASSYVRASGLNEQFF. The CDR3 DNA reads TGTGCCAGCAGTTATGTGAGGGCTAGCGGGCTCAATGAGCAGTTCTTC.

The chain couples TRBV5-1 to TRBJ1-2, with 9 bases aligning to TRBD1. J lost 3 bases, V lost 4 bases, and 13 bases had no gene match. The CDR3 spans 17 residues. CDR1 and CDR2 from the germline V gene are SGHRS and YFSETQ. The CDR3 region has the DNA TGCGCCAGCAGCCTGTCCTCGGGACAGGGTTTTTACTATGGCTACACCTTC. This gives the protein CASSLSSGQGFYYGYTF.

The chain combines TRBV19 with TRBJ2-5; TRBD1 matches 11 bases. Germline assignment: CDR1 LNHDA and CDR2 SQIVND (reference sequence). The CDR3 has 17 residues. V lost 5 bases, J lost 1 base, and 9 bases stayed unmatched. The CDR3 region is CASSPNSGTGGQETQYF. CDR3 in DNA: TGTGCCAGTAGTCCGAACTCCGGGACAGGGGGCCAAGAGACCCAGTACTTC.

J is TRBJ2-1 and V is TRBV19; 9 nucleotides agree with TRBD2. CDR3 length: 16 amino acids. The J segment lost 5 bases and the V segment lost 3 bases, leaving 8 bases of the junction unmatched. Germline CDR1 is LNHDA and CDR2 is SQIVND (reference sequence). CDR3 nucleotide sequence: TGTGCCAGTAGTATTGAGGTAGCGGGAGTGAACAATGAGCAGTTCTTC. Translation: CASSIEVAGVNNEQFF.

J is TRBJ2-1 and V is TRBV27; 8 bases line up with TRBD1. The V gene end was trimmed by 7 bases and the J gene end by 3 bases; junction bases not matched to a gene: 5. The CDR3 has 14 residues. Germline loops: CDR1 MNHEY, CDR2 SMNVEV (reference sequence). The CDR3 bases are TGTGCCAGCACCCCGACAGGGGACTACAATGAGCAGTTCTTC. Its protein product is CASTPTGDYNEQFF.

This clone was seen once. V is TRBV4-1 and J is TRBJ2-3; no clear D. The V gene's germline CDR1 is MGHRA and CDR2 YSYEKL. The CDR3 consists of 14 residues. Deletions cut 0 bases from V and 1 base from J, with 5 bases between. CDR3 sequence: CASSQEAGTDTQYF. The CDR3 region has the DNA TGCGCCAGCAGCCAAGAGGCTGGCACAGATACGCAGTATTTT.

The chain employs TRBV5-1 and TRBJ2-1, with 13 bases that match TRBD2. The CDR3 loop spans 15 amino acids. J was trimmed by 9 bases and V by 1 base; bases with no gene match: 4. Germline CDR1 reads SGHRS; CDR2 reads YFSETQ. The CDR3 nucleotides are TGCGCCAGCAGCTTGACTAGCGGGAGGGAAAGTGAGCAGTTCTTC. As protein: CASSLTSGRESEQFF.

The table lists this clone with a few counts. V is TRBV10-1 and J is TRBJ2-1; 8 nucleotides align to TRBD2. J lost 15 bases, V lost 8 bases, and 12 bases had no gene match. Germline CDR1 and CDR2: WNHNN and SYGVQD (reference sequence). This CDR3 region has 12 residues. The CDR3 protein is CASGTSTNPLFF. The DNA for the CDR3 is TGCGCCAGCGGGACTAGTACCAATCCCCTGTTCTTC.

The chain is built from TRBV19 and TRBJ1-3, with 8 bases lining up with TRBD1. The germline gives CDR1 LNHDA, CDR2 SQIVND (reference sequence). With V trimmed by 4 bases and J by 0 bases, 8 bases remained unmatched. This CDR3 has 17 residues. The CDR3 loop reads CASSTPTQGDSGNTIYF. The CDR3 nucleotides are TGTGCCAGTAGTACACCCACACAGGGGGACTCTGGAAACACCATATATTTT.

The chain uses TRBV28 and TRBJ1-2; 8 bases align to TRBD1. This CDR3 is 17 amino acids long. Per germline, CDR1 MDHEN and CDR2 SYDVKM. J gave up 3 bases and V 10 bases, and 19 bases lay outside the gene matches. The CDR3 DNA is TGTGCCACCCTTAGCCGAGTCCGGGACAGGACCGACTATGGCTACACCTTC. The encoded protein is CATLSRVRDRTDYGYTF.

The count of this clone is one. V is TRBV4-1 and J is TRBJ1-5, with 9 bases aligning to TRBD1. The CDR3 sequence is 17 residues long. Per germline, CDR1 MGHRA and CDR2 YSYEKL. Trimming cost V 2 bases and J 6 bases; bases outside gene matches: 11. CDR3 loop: CASSQPRDRVSGQPQHF. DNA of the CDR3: TGCGCCAGCAGCCAACCCCGGGACAGGGTATCAGGTCAGCCCCAGCATTTT.